What follows are 31 T cell receptor beta chains derived from one specimen sequenced in a study of T-cell reconstitution after alpha-beta-depleted transplantation in children (TCRdb year 2016). Interpreted using the paper, the treatment or condition label stands for: allogeneic hematopoietic cell transplantation with graft depleted of TCRalphabeta T cells and CD19 B cells. Library preparation was by PCR. Sequencing instrument: Illumina HiSeq 2500. TCR library preparation used molecular barcoding, with unique molecular identifiers applied to normalize quantification of the TCRbeta repertoire. The public reads were run again by TCRdb, first through fastp at Q25 and then through MiXCR, and only productive beta chains were kept. Each entry is one CDR3 protein sequence, shown with its most common DNA and genes. The table for this sample lists about 29,000 distinct CDR3 sequences; 5.5% to 7.5% of them were counted only once. Approximately 7% of the sample is held by the ten biggest clonotypes.

Specimen: PBMCs, mostly from graft donor cells, collected 180 days after TCRalphabeta/CD19-depleted stem cell transplant. The receptors were sampled from a male patient younger than 18 who had a stem cell transplant for acute myeloid leukemia, so the T cells may come from the graft donor.

This clonotype was seen ten or more times. This chain uses TRBV29-1 with TRBJ2-3; 7 bases are a match to TRBD2. This CDR3 comprises 14 residues. Per the germline V gene, CDR1 is SQVTM and CDR2 is ANQGSEA. Losses at the gene ends were 1 base for V and 4 bases for J; bases not matched to a gene: 5. This CDR3 reads CSVEAGGAPDTQYF. DNA for the CDR3: TGCAGCGTTGAAGCGGGGGGTGCTCCAGATACGCAGTATTTT.

This clonotype appeared many times. This sequence joins TRBV7-3 and TRBJ2-7; a weak D match, TRBD2 (5 bases). V lost 2 bases to trimming and J lost 4 bases, with 15 bases between them. Germline assignment: CDR1 SGHTA and CDR2 FQGTGA. The CDR3 sequence is 15 residues long. In nucleotides, the CDR3 is TGTGCCAGCAGCTTAGGCCCGGGGTTCGGGTACGAGCAGTACTTC. Translation: CASSLGPGFGYEQYF.

This clonotype showed up many times. The chain employs TRBV28 and TRBJ2-5; 12 positions agree with TRBD2. The CDR3 is 15 residues long. With V trimmed by 5 bases and J by 2 bases, 3 bases remained unmatched. Germline lookup yields CDR1 MDHEN and CDR2 SYDVKM. The CDR3 DNA reads as TGTGCCAGCAGTCCACTAGCGGGAGGACAAGAGACCCAGTACTTC. Its translation: CASSPLAGGQETQYF. The complete variable domain, with remaining parts taken from reference TRBV28 and TRBJ2-5, reads DVKVTQSSRYLVKRTGEKVFLECVQDMDHENMFWYRQDPGLGLRLIYFSYDVKMKEKGDIPEGYSVSREKKERFSLILESASTNQTSMYLCASSPLAGGQETQYFGPGTRLLVL.

The CDR3 DNA sequence: TGTGCCACCAGTCGGGACAAGGGCGCTTTCTTT. Translation: CATSRDKGAFF. V and J are TRBV15 and TRBJ1-1; maybe TRBD1 (6 bases). V was clipped by 6 bases and J by 11 bases, with 13 bases between them. Germline CDR1 and CDR2: LNHNV and YYDKDF (reference sequence). The CDR3 loop spans 11 amino acids.

This clonotype was seen many times. The chain carries TRBV9 and TRBJ1-5, with D uncertain. Looked up from germline, CDR1 is SGDLS and CDR2 is YYNGEE. CDR3 length: 15 residues. Trimming shortened V by 0 bases and J by 4 bases, and 11 bases separated the two germline ends. In DNA, the CDR3 is TGTGCCAGCAGCGTAGCGATGGACGCGAATCAGCCCCAGCATTTT. Amino acid sequence: CASSVAMDANQPQHF.

This clonotype came up many times. The CDR3 bases are TGTGCCAGCAGTGGGGGTAACTATGGCTACACCTTC. The encoded protein is CASSGGNYGYTF. The chain joins TRBV2 to TRBJ1-2, with unresolved D. Germline V gene data show CDR1 as SNHLY and CDR2 as FYNNEI. This CDR3 has 12 amino acids. Trimming shortened V by 4 bases and J by 1 base, and 4 bases separated the two germline ends.

This clonotype came up many times. The V gene is TRBV14, the J gene TRBJ2-5, with a possible D match to TRBD1 (6 bases). The CDR3 has 15 residues. V was clipped by 4 bases and J by 7 bases, with 19 bases between them. Per the germline V gene, CDR1 is SGHDN and CDR2 is FVKESK. The CDR3 DNA follows: TGTGCCAGCAGCCGTCAGGGGCTAGCCCTAGGGACCCAGTACTTC. It translates to CASSRQGLALGTQYF.

This clonotype was detected many times. The chain uses TRBV29-1 and TRBJ2-3, with 11 bases aligning to TRBD2. The trim removed 6 bases at V and 0 bases at J, leaving 17 bases unmatched. This CDR3 contains 19 residues. Germline CDR1 reads SQVTM; CDR2 reads ANQGSEA. The CDR3 loop is CSVQKIAGGNVGSTDTQYF. CDR3 DNA: TGCAGCGTCCAGAAGATAGCGGGGGGGAATGTGGGAAGCACAGATACGCAGTATTTT.

In this sample, this clonotype turned up a few times. The genes are TRBV6-2 or TRBV6-3 and TRBJ2-6; D call uncertain. Trimming took 5 bases from V and 2 from J, leaving 13 bases between them. The CDR3 has 16 residues. Germline values: CDR1 MNHEY, CDR2 SVGEGT. The CDR3 loop is CASSRPVGPGANVLTF. The CDR3 DNA reads TGTGCCAGCAGTCGTCCCGTTGGGCCTGGGGCCAACGTCCTGACTTTC.

In its sample, this clonotype was seen many times. The V gene is TRBV20-1, the J gene TRBJ2-5; D could derive from TRBD1 or TRBD2 (5 bases each). V lost 6 bases to trimming and J lost 5 bases, with 19 bases between them. Germline values: CDR1 DFQATT, CDR2 SNEGSKA (reference sequence). CDR3 length: 14 amino acids. CDR3 in amino acids: CSAERGGLGETQYF. The CDR3 bases are TGCAGTGCCGAACGGGGCGGTCTTGGGGAGACCCAGTACTTC.

This clonotype was counted at least ten times. The V and J genes are TRBV7-2 and TRBJ2-1, with 15 bases identical to TRBD2. Germline V CDR1 and CDR2: SGHTA, FQGNSA. The J segment lost 6 bases and the V segment lost 6 bases, leaving 9 bases of the junction unmatched. This CDR3 comprises 17 residues. The CDR3 here is CASSPGLAGGAPNEQFF. For the CDR3, the DNA is TGTGCCAGCAGTCCCGGACTAGCGGGAGGGGCCCCCAATGAGCAGTTCTTC.

This clonotype has ten or more counts. The chain combines TRBV20-1 with TRBJ1-2; D is perhaps TRBD1 (6 bases). The germline V gene has CDR1 DFQATT and CDR2 SNEGSKA (reference sequence). CDR3 length: 16 amino acids. Trimming stripped 3 bases from V and 3 bases from J, with 20 bases between. Here the CDR3 reads CSASSGGGQRDYGYTF. The CDR3 coding sequence is TGCAGTGCTAGCAGCGGGGGGGGGCAGCGTGACTATGGCTACACCTTC.

In its sample, this clonotype was seen a few times. The chain combines TRBV5-4 with TRBJ2-3; either TRBD1 or TRBD2 may supply D (5 bases each). V was pared by 0 bases and J by 4 bases, with 18 bases between. Per the germline V gene, CDR1 is SGHNT and CDR2 is YYREEE (reference sequence). There are 17 residues in the CDR3. CDR3 region: CASSLAGVLGVADTQYF. DNA for the CDR3: TGTGCCAGCAGCTTGGCCGGAGTCCTGGGGGTTGCAGATACGCAGTATTTT.

This clonotype was found many times. This chain uses TRBV7-9 with TRBJ2-7; 9 bases are shared with TRBD2. CDR1 is SEHNR, CDR2 FQNEAQ, per germline (reference sequence). With 5 bases clipped from V and 7 bases from J, the junction kept 12 bases outside the gene matches. CDR3 length equals 15 residues. The chain's CDR3 is CASSTRTSGLLEQYF. The CDR3 bases are TGTGCCAGCAGCACCAGAACTAGCGGGCTGTTGGAGCAGTACTTC.

This clonotype showed up many times. The chain has TRBV7-9 and TRBJ1-2; D call uncertain. The CDR3 contains 12 residues. Looked up from germline, CDR1 is SEHNR and CDR2 is FQNEAQ (reference sequence). The V end lost 5 bases, the J end lost 2 bases, and 6 bases lay between the germline ends. The CDR3 DNA sequence: TGTGCCAGCAGCCCGGACAACTATGGCTACACCTTC. Translation: CASSPDNYGYTF.

This clonotype was counted at least ten times. The chain links TRBV3-1 to TRBJ2-3; D is unclear. This CDR3 comprises 13 residues. Germline V gene lookup returns CDR1 LGHDT and CDR2 YNNKEL (reference sequence). V dropped 0 bases and J dropped 5 bases, with 6 bases sitting between them. As DNA, the CDR3 is TGTGCCAGCAGCCAAGAGCGACGAGATACGCAGTATTTT. Translation: CASSQERRDTQYF.

This clonotype showed up many times. V gene TRBV11-2 combines with J gene TRBJ2-1, with 7 positions matching TRBD1. This CDR3 has 18 residues. The V gene end was trimmed by 2 bases and the J gene end by 4 bases; junction bases not matched to a gene: 14. From germline, CDR1 is SGHAT and CDR2 FQNNGV. CDR3 sequence reads: CASSLWSAPGQLYNEQFF. In DNA form, the CDR3 reads TGTGCCAGCAGCTTATGGTCCGCGCCGGGACAGCTTTACAATGAGCAGTTCTTC.

V usage is TRBV7-2 and J usage is TRBJ2-3, with a possible D match to TRBD2 (6 bases). Germline V gene sequence: CDR1 SGHTA, CDR2 FQGNSA. This CDR3 is 16 amino acids long. Trimming left V 5 bases short and J 0 bases short, with 15 bases between. The CDR3 spells CASSLTAGSSTDTQYF. DNA of the CDR3: TGTGCCAGCAGCCTCACGGCGGGGTCTAGCACAGATACGCAGTATTTT. Combining the CDR3 with reference TRBV7-2 and TRBJ2-3 gives the whole variable domain GAGVSQSPSNKVTEKGKDVELRCDPISGHTALYWYRQSLGQGLEFLIYFQGNSAPDKSGLPSDRFSAERTGGSVSTLTIQRTQQEDSAVYLCASSLTAGSSTDTQYFGPGTRLTVL.

This clonotype was counted at least ten times. The chain joins TRBV5-1 to TRBJ1-1, with 9 bases matching TRBD1. The germline gives CDR1 SGHRS, CDR2 YFSETQ. The CDR3 covers 14 residues. Germline trimming cut 4 bases from V and 7 bases from J; bases unmatched to any gene: 8. The CDR3 DNA sequence: TGCGCCAGCAGCCTGTCGGGACAGGGAGATGAAGCTTTCTTT. Amino acids: CASSLSGQGDEAFF.

Ten or more counts support this clonotype. The chain combines TRBV4-2 with TRBJ2-2; 7 bases are a match to TRBD2. The CDR3 contains 15 residues. CDR1 LGHNA and CDR2 YNFKEQ come from the germline V gene. Losses at the gene ends were 4 bases for V and 7 bases for J; bases not matched to a gene: 9. CDR3 in DNA: TGTGCCAGCAGCCGGGAGGGGAGCACGGACGGGGAGCTGTTTTTT. This gives the protein CASSREGSTDGELFF.

This clonotype was detected many times. The V call is TRBV27, the J call TRBJ2-1; D remains ambiguous. The CDR3 is 14 residues long. V dropped 8 bases and J dropped 0 bases, with 11 bases sitting between them. Germline V gene data show CDR1 as MNHEY and CDR2 as SMNVEV (reference sequence). CDR3 sequence (DNA): TGTGCCAGCGGAAATCTAAGCTCCTACAATGAGCAGTTCTTC. It translates to CASGNLSSYNEQFF.

This clonotype has ten or more counts. This chain joins TRBV7-9 and TRBJ2-1; TRBD2 matches 8 bases. This CDR3 spans 14 amino acids. CDR1 SEHNR and CDR2 FQNEAQ come from the germline V gene (reference sequence). Germline trimming cut 3 bases from V and 7 bases from J; bases unmatched to any gene: 5. The CDR3 loop reads CASSFEREKNEQFF. The CDR3, as DNA: TGTGCCAGCAGCTTTGAGCGGGAGAAAAATGAGCAGTTCTTC. The full variable domain, its missing parts supplied by reference TRBV7-9 and TRBJ2-1, is DTGVSQNPRHKITKRGQNVTFRCDPISEHNRLYWYRQTLGQGPEFLTYFQNEAQLEKSRLLSDRFSAERPKGSFSTLEIQRTEQGDSAMYLCASSFEREKNEQFFGPGTRLTVL.

This clonotype was seen at least ten times. The V gene is TRBV28, the J gene TRBJ2-5; TRBD1 matches 8 bases. The CDR3 consists of 15 residues. Losses at the gene ends were 6 bases for V and 3 bases for J; bases not matched to a gene: 9. The germline CDR1 and CDR2 sequences are MDHEN and SYDVKM. CDR3 in amino acids: CASRDRTGNKETQYF. The CDR3 bases are TGTGCCAGCAGGGACCGGACAGGGAATAAAGAGACCCAGTACTTC.

This clonotype was counted ten times or more. In DNA form, the CDR3 reads TGTGCCATCAGTACCCCGGGACTAGCGAAAGAGACCCAGTACTTC. Amino acid sequence: CAISTPGLAKETQYF. The rearrangement links TRBV10-3 to TRBJ2-5; 10 nucleotides match TRBD2. The length of the CDR3 is 15 residues. Germline CDR1 and CDR2: ENHRY and SYGVKD. After removal of 5 bases from V and 3 bases from J, the junction contained 6 bases not matched to a gene.

This clonotype was seen ten or more times. The chain combines TRBV18 with TRBJ2-1, with 7 positions matching TRBD2. Losses at the gene ends were 0 bases for V and 0 bases for J; bases not matched to a gene: 5. The CDR3 has 17 amino acids. The germline CDR1 and CDR2 sequences are KGHSH and LQKENI. The chain's CDR3 is CASSPPLGGSSYNEQFF. The CDR3 DNA sequence: TGTGCCAGCTCACCACCGTTGGGAGGGAGCTCCTACAATGAGCAGTTCTTC.

In its sample, this clonotype ranks as medium-sized (0.01 to 0.1%). The genes are TRBV11-2 and TRBJ1-4; D call uncertain. The CDR3 runs to 11 residues. In germline, CDR1 is SGHAT, CDR2 FQNNGV. V was shortened by 6 bases and J by 8 bases, with 7 bases between the two germline ends. This chain's CDR3 is CASRSTEKLFF. For the CDR3, the DNA is TGTGCCAGCAGGTCAACGGAAAAACTGTTTTTT.

There are many counts of this clonotype. The V and J genes are TRBV28 and TRBJ1-3; D is uncertain. The CDR3 contains 15 residues. The V gene lost 7 bases and the J gene lost 1 base, with 14 bases spanning the gap. Germline V CDR1 and CDR2: MDHEN, SYDVKM. This chain's CDR3 is CASKDFRGSGNTIYF. CDR3 DNA: TGTGCCAGCAAGGATTTTCGGGGTTCTGGAAACACCATATATTTT.

This clonotype was seen at least ten times. The V gene is TRBV9, the J gene TRBJ2-2, with 8 nucleotides matching TRBD2. The CDR3 spans 15 residues. Germline lookup yields CDR1 SGDLS and CDR2 YYNGEE. Trimming removed 2 bases from V and 5 bases from J; junction bases left unmatched: 5. This CDR3 is CASSVAGGITGELFF. CDR3 nucleotides: TGTGCCAGCAGCGTGGCGGGGGGAATAACCGGGGAGCTGTTTTTT.

In this sample, this clonotype turned up a few times. The DNA of the CDR3 is TGTGCCAGCAGCCCTGGGCCAGGGGTGTACAATGAGCAGTTCTTC. The encoded protein is CASSPGPGVYNEQFF. J is TRBJ2-1 and V is TRBV4-2; D possibly corresponds to TRBD1 (6 bases). There are 15 residues in the CDR3. Trimming shortened V by 4 bases and J by 4 bases, and 14 bases separated the two germline ends. From germline, CDR1 is LGHNA and CDR2 YNFKEQ.

The gene calls are TRBV7-2 and TRBJ2-7; D not resolved. Per germline, CDR1 SGHTA and CDR2 FQGNSA. The CDR3 sequence is 13 residues long. The V end was cut by 5 bases, the J end by 2 bases, with 10 bases between. The CDR3: CASSPRLPYEQYF. DNA for the CDR3: TGTGCCAGCAGCCCCCGGCTACCCTACGAGCAGTACTTC.

This clonotype was counted many times. The rearrangement links TRBV9 to TRBJ2-3; 12 nucleotides align to TRBD2. The CDR3 loop spans 16 amino acids. With V trimmed by 2 bases and J by 4 bases, 5 bases remained unmatched. Germline lookup yields CDR1 SGDLS and CDR2 YYNGEE. CDR3 sequence (DNA): TGTGCCAGCAGCGTCTCTAGCGGGAGGGGGCCAGATACGCAGTATTTT. Translated, it gives CASSVSSGRGPDTQYF.